A few counts support the clone carrying this T cell receptor (beta chain). This sample's time point: newly diagnosed GD, antithyroid drugs for less than 3 months. Extracted PBMC RNA gave rise to the TCR library. The data belong to a study of regulatory T cells in long-lasting Graves disease. Germline CDR1 reads LNHDA; CDR2 reads SQIVND (reference sequence). Trimming removed 6 bases from V and 2 bases from J, with 23 bases in between. This CDR3 has 18 amino acids. In building TCR beta libraries, iRepertoire HTBI primers were used together with Arm-PCR of CDR3 regions. TCRdb independently ran MiXCR on the multiplex PCR reads; one entry per CDR3 protein. This sample has roughly 420,000 distinct CDR3 sequences, with around 17% found just once. These data were also filed under a second study, of T cells in Graves' hyperthyroidism and ophthalmopathy.

This chain connects TRBV19 to TRBJ1-5, with a tentative D call TRBD1 (6 bases). The TCR sequence derives from a woman younger than 30 with Graves disease. Specimen: peripheral blood mononuclear cells (PBMCs), collected at new diagnosis, from a patient treated with antithyroid drugs. The DNA for the CDR3 is TGTGCCAGTAGCTACCTACGCGGGGCAGGGGATCGCAATCAGCCCCAGCATTTT. Encoded protein: CASSYLRGAGDRNQPQHF.